One sample yielded the 5 T cell receptor beta chains listed below, sequenced in a study of blood T cell repertoires in COVID-19. The repertoire was sequenced with immunoSEQ multiplex PCR; TCRdb's copy has only in-frame clones and lacks some. The table shows roughly 100,000 clones, with around 87% occurring only once. Sequencing was carried out using peripheral blood. All receptors come from a man between 45 and 60 years old with acute or convalescent COVID-19.

The genes are TRBV7-8 and TRBJ2-7, with D perhaps matching TRBD1 (5 bases). Per germline, CDR1 SGHVS and CDR2 FQNEAQ. The CDR3 runs to 14 residues. The V end lost 1 base, the J end lost 3 bases, and 10 bases lay between the germline ends. The CDR3 region has the DNA TGTGCCAGCAGCTTAGGAGAGCAGGGCTACGAGCAGTACTTC. Translated, it gives CASSLGEQGYEQYF.

V usage is TRBV27 and J usage is TRBJ2-7; a weak D match, TRBD2 (6 bases). Trimming left V 3 bases short and J 1 base short, with 13 bases between. The CDR3 has 15 residues. Germline V gene data show CDR1 as MNHEY and CDR2 as SMNVEV (reference sequence). In nucleotides, the CDR3 is TGTGCCAGCAGTTTCCAGGGAGGTTCTTCCTACGAGCAGTACTTC. Protein product: CASSFQGGSSYEQYF.

J is TRBJ1-4 and V is TRBV19, with 10 bases that match TRBD1. The CDR3 covers 14 residues. The germline V gene has CDR1 LNHDA and CDR2 SQIVND (reference sequence). V trimming: 5 bases; J trimming: 7 bases; junction bases outside the gene matches: 4. CDR3 loop: CASSPDRGPEKLFF. CDR3 nucleotides: TGTGCCAGTAGTCCTGACAGGGGGCCTGAAAAACTGTTTTTT.

The chain employs TRBV3-1 (or the pseudogene TRBV3-2) and TRBJ1-6; TRBD1 matches 7 bases. This CDR3 is 15 amino acids long. CDR1 LGHDT and CDR2 YNNKEL come from the germline V gene (reference sequence). J was trimmed by 8 bases and V by 1 base; bases with no gene match: 5. CDR3 loop: CASSQGGQVYSPLHF. CDR3 nucleotides: TGTGCCAGCAGCCAAGGCGGACAGGTCTATTCACCCCTCCACTTT.

The V call is TRBV10-2, the J call TRBJ2-7; 9 bases fit TRBD1. The CDR3 sequence is 15 residues long. From germline, CDR1 is WSHSY and CDR2 SAAADI. Losses at the gene ends were 8 bases for V and 3 bases for J; bases not matched to a gene: 11. DNA for the CDR3: TGCGCCAGCGGGGCTCGGGACAGGGTCCTCTACGAGCAGTACTTC. It is translated as CASGARDRVLYEQYF.